This T cell receptor (beta chain) was found in a study of blood T cell repertoires in COVID-19. Methods used by the authors: Reference gene primers were amplified, and this amplification served to estimate nucleated cell counts. Some clones are missing from TCRdb's copy, which holds only in-frame ones; the method was immunoSEQ multiplex PCR. V and J calls plus clone size are reproduced from that table; the DNA served to infer D and trimming. The sample consists of some 300,000 clones, roughly nine tenths of them appearing once. Participants, 18 to 89 years old, spanned fewer than 25 US areas. Participants reported their clinical history, and cohort assignment relied on those reports. Exposed volunteers were people who met a COVID-19 case within 2 weeks before study entry. V was pared by 0 bases and J by 7 bases, with 13 bases between. The CDR3 covers 15 residues. From germline, CDR1 is MGHRA and CDR2 YSYEKL.

This sequence was found in a woman in her thirties who had been exposed to COVID-19. This chain connects TRBV4-1 to TRBJ1-5, with a possible D match to TRBD1 (6 bases). The sample consisted of PBMCs or T cells enriched from blood (not recorded which). The CDR3 DNA sequence: TGCGCCAGCAGCCAAGACGGCACAGGGTGGCAGCCCCAGCATTTT. Protein product: CASSQDGTGWQPQHF.